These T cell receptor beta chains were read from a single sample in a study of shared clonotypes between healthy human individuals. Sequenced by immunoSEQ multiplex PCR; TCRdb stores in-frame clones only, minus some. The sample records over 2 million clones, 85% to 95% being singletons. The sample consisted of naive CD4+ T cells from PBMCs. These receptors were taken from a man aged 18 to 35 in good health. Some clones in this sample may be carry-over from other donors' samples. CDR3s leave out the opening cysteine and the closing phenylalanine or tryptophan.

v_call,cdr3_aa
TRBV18,ASSPRTGDTEAF
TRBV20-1,SARPNTEAF
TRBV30,AWRPSANTGELF
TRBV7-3,ASSPKNTGELF
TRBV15,ATSRGLGYEQY
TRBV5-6,ASSLGRTRGILTGELF
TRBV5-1,ASSTDNTGELF
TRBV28,ASSFGAQSEQF
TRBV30,AWSAPGAVNYGYT
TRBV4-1,ASSQATTNEKLF
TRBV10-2,ASRGLAGGNEQF
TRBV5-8,ASSFRGSYTGELF
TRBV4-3,ASSQDSPPISYNEQF
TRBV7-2,ASSLIDRVQEAQY
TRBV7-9,ASSPQSGDYGYT
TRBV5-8,ASSRGVTSEAF
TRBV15,ATSRGSPGLAGEAQF
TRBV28,ASSPARREAYEQY
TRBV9,ASSVVSTGELF
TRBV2,ASSEAARGEQF
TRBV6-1,ASSPRKTEAF
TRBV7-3,ASSRGGSAYEQY
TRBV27,ASSRTGNGYEQY
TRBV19,ASSKTGTSGESDTQY
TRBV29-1,SVGRNYGYT
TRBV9,ASSVAGAGGGYQDTQY
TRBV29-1,SVFKVTNYGYT
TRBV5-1,ASSLTAGSNEQF
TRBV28,ASSISGRGTDTQY
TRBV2,ASSLGRGPDTQY
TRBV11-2,ASSPRGRSYNEQF
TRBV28,ASREGDRGTEAF
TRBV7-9,ASSSRDRYSEAF
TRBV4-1,ASSRGTSAQETQY
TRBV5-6,ASSLPRGLARSYEQY
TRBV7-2,ASSLTGPLPQH
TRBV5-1,ASFRGDTGELF
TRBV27,ASSHRTGGARTEAF
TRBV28,ASSLELGGATDTQY
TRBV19,ASSMQGSKPQH
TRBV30,AWSGRGAVSHGELF
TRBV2,ASSVRLAGDYEQY